Given below is one T cell receptor (beta chain) in context. Its antigen is unidentified. One end of the junction fails to match germline, which may point to a read error. The data derive from a study of post-analysis software for immune sequencing data. Study results and caveats: With TRBV5-6, TRBV5-1 and TRBV20-1 included, several TRBV segments were more frequent in patients than in controls.

Built from TCR beta cDNA, the libraries had unique molecular identifiers in them. TCRdb re-called the PCR reads with MiXCR, one entry per CDR3 protein. The sample consists of hundreds of thousands of distinct CDR3 sequences, 25% to 30% of them appearing once. CDR3 length equals 16 residues. In germline, CDR1 is SGHRS, CDR2 YFSETQ. The chain couples TRBV5-1 to TRBJ2-3; 10 positions agree with TRBD2. Material for sequencing was blood. This clonotype originated in a girl between 10 and 17 years old with multiple sclerosis. The CDR3 coding sequence is TGCGCCAGCAGCTCCGGGCTAGCGGGAGAGGGTGATACGCGGTATTTT. This gives the protein CASSSGLAGEGDTRYF.